This T cell receptor beta chain was recorded in a study of T cells in Graves' hyperthyroidism and ophthalmopathy. Amplification yielded TCR beta CDR3 regions, with RNA transcripts as the source. RT-PCR in the first round (using the HTBI primer set) targeted the TCR CDR3. TCRdb independently ran MiXCR on the multiplex PCR reads; one entry per CDR3 protein. This table has some 600,000 distinct CDR3 sequences, 46% appearing once. Lactation, pregnancy, other autoimmune disease or uncontrolled infection excluded patients. This clonotype has only a few counts. The TCR comes from a woman younger than 35 with Graves' hyperthyroidism. Sequencing input: peripheral blood or thyroid tissue (not recorded which).

This CDR3 reads CASSQDPQGGYTF. CDR3 coding DNA: TGTGCCAGCAGCCAAGACCCACAGGGGGGCTACACCTTC. V gene TRBV3-1 combines with J gene TRBJ1-2; TRBD1 matches 7 bases. The CDR3 is 13 amino acids. Per the germline V gene, CDR1 is LGHDT and CDR2 is YNNKEL (reference sequence). V gave up 0 bases and J gave up 8 bases; unmatched junction bases: 3.